The source of this TCR beta chain is a study of T cells in tuberculosis. Study overall: CD1B tetramers identified T cells specific for mycobacterial lipid GMM.

About this clone: Its antigen remains unidentified.

General observations from the study: Active tuberculosis patients had shorter CDR3-alpha; the beta difference was nonsignificant. GEM motif frequencies gave 55% to 75% accuracy; the GMM repertoire gave approximately 90%.

Using immunoSEQ multiplex PCR, the repertoire was profiled, and TCRdb retains in-frame clones only, with some absent. The table lists 40,000 to 50,000 clones, about 95% of them singletons. The TCR originated in a donor between 10 and 35 years old with latent tuberculosis or without tuberculosis infection. The sample taken for sequencing was PBMCs.

The CDR3 DNA is TGTGCCAGTGTATCAGGGGGCACTGAAGCTTTCTTT. It codes for CASVSGGTEAFF. The genes are TRBV19 and TRBJ1-1, with 7 positions matching TRBD1. Trimming took 8 bases from V and 4 from J; bases not matched to a gene: 4. CDR1 is LNHDA and CDR2 is SQIVND in the germline V gene (reference sequence). There are 12 residues in the CDR3.